The subject of this entry is one T cell receptor (beta chain). Its target is not known. This entry comes from a study of shared clonotypes between healthy human individuals. Overall study results and limits: It was anticipated that sequencing depth would influence how many clonotypes donors shared. Specimens sampled were limited to blood, with tissue repertoires likely differing. Several donors had around 5.2% of their naive CD4 clonotypes in common.

As handled by the study authors: Junction-only sequences without quality scores came from ImmunoSEQ, so filtering differed. TCRdb's copy holds only in-frame clones and misses some; the assay was immunoSEQ multiplex PCR. V and J calls plus clone size are reproduced from that table; the DNA served to infer D and trimming. Of more than 1,200,000 clones in the sample, approximately 98.5% were seen once. The sequenced sample was naive CD4+ T cells sorted from blood. As for subset: CD45RA+ positively selected. The receptor was derived from a man aged 25 to 40 in good health.

DNA for the CDR3: TGTGCCAGCAGCGTAGGGCACAGCGGTTCTAACTATGGCTACACCTTC. Protein: CASSVGHSGSNYGYTF. The chain is built from TRBV9 and TRBJ1-2; D is undetermined. Between the trimmed V and J ends, which lost 0 bases and 0 bases, there was a span of 12 bases. Germline CDR1 reads SGDLS; CDR2 reads YYNGEE. The CDR3 consists of 16 residues.